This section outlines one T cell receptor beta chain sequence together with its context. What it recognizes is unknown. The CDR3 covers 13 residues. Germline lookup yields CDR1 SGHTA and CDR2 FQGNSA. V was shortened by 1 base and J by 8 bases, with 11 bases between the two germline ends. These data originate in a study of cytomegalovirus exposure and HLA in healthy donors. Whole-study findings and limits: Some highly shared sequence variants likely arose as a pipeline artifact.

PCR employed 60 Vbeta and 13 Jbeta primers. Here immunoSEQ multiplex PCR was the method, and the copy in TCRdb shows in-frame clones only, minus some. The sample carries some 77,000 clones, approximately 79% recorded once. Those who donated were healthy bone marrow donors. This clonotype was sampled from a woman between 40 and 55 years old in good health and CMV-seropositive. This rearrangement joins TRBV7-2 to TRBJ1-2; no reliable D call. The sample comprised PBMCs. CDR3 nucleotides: TGTGCCAGCAGCTTAGGGCCCCCAGCGGGCTACACCTTC. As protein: CASSLGPPAGYTF.